The 24 T cell receptor beta chains below come from one sample, sequenced in a study of blood T cell repertoires in COVID-19 (dated by TCRdb to 2020 to 2021). Library prep was done by the immunoSEQ multiplex PCR assay. As stored in TCRdb, this immuneACCESS dataset retains in-frame rearrangements with V and J assigned. A fraction of the clones does not appear; measured against another copy, unresolved V genes explain less than half of the discrepancy, and the remainder lacks a known reason. In this sample the table shows about 130,000 clones, about four fifths of which occur a single time. The ten biggest clones cover about a tenth of the sample. The sequencing sample was made of peripheral blood. These receptors all come from a man aged 40-55 years with active or convalescent COVID-19.

The V and J genes are TRBV30 and TRBJ2-7, with D possibly being TRBD1 (5 bases). Between the trimmed V and J ends, which lost 8 bases and 0 bases, there was a span of 11 bases. The length of the CDR3 is 12 residues. CDR1 and CDR2 from the germline V gene are GTSNPN and SVGIG (reference sequence). The DNA for the CDR3 is TGTGCCGGAACAGGCAGCTCCTACGAGCAGTACTTC. This codes for CAGTGSSYEQYF.

CDR3 residues: CASTHRGATNEKLFF. The CDR3 DNA sequence: TGTGCCAGCACCCATCGGGGGGCAACTAATGAAAAACTGTTTTTT. V usage is TRBV5-6 and J usage is TRBJ1-4, with a tentative D call TRBD1 (5 bases). The CDR3 covers 15 residues. V shed 6 bases and J shed 0 bases, with 12 bases lying between them. Looked up from germline, CDR1 is SGHDT and CDR2 is YYEEEE.

The chain couples TRBV24-1 to TRBJ2-5, with 8 nucleotides matching TRBD2. Germline values: CDR1 KGHDR, CDR2 SFDVKD. The CDR3 runs to 16 residues. With V trimmed by 2 bases and J by 4 bases, 8 bases remained unmatched. This chain's CDR3 is CATSDSTGGRGETQYF. CDR3 sequence (DNA): TGTGCCACCAGTGATTCCACGGGGGGGCGAGGAGAGACCCAGTACTTC.

This clone was counted between two and nine times. The chain couples TRBV27 to TRBJ2-1, with D possibly matching TRBD2 (5 bases). Per germline, CDR1 MNHEY and CDR2 SMNVEV (reference sequence). The CDR3 has 14 residues. Deletions cut 6 bases from V and 0 bases from J, with 9 bases between. The CDR3 loop is CASSGLDSYNEQFF. The CDR3 DNA reads as TGTGCCAGCAGCGGACTGGACTCCTACAATGAGCAGTTCTTC.

This rearrangement joins TRBV7-3 to TRBJ2-1; 7 bases are a match to TRBD2. This CDR3 is built from 13 residues. Germline CDR1 SGHTA, CDR2 FQGTGA. V lost 6 bases, J lost 4 bases, and 3 bases stayed unmatched. CDR3 sequence (DNA): TGTGCCAGCAGGGGAGGGGATTACAATGAGCAGTTCTTC. Amino acid sequence: CASRGGDYNEQFF. The variable domain in full, completed from reference TRBV7-3 and TRBJ2-1, reads GAGVSQTPSNKVTEKGKYVELRCDPISGHTALYWYRQSLGQGPEFLIYFQGTGAADDSGLPNDRFFAVRPEGSVSTLKIQRTERGDSAVYLCASRGGDYNEQFFGPGTRLTVL.

This clone has more than one count but fewer than ten. V gene TRBV6-1 combines with J gene TRBJ2-6, with D possibly being TRBD1 (6 bases). Trimming took off 2 bases at V and 0 bases at J, with 14 bases between the two ends. CDR1 and CDR2 (germline): MNHNS, SASEGT. This CDR3 contains 18 residues. CDR3 loop: CASSEQPGHLSGANVLTF. CDR3 nucleotides: TGTGCCAGCAGTGAACAACCGGGACACCTCTCTGGGGCCAACGTCCTGACTTTC.

This clone was detected a few times. The CDR3 loop reads CASSQEPGEGYTF. Here the CDR3 DNA reads TGTGCCAGCAGCCAAGAGCCCGGGGAAGGCTACACCTTC. V gene TRBV14 combines with J gene TRBJ1-2, with D hard to call. The germline gives CDR1 SGHDN, CDR2 FVKESK. The CDR3 is made up of 13 amino acids. V dropped 0 bases and J dropped 8 bases, with 10 bases sitting between them. Variable domain in full (rest from reference TRBV14 and TRBJ1-2): EAGVTQFPSHSVIEKGQTVTLRCDPISGHDNLYWYRRVMGKEIKFLLHFVKESKQDESGMPNNRFLAERTGGTYSTLKVQPAELEDSGVYFCASSQEPGEGYTFGSGTRLTVV.

The V call is TRBV5-1, the J call TRBJ2-3, with D possibly TRBD1 on 5 matching bases. The length of the CDR3 is 16 residues. Germline CDR1 and CDR2: SGHRS and YFSETQ. The V and J ends lost 0 bases and 4 bases respectively, with 15 bases between them. CDR3 protein: CASSLAGQGAADTQYF. In nucleotides, the CDR3 is TGCGCCAGCAGCTTGGCCGGGCAAGGGGCGGCAGATACGCAGTATTTT.

The rearrangement uses TRBV7-3 and TRBJ2-2; 12 bases match TRBD2. Germline V CDR1 and CDR2: SGHTA, FQGTGA. Germline trimming cut 5 bases from V and 7 bases from J; bases unmatched to any gene: 14. CDR3 length equals 18 residues. The CDR3 nucleotides read TGTGCCAGCAGCCCCGGTCTAGCGGGGGGGCAGACGGACGGGGAGCTGTTTTTT. This encodes CASSPGLAGGQTDGELFF.

This clone came up a few times. The V call is TRBV2, the J call TRBJ2-7, with D perhaps matching TRBD1 (6 bases). V lost 4 bases, J lost 11 bases, and 12 bases lay in between. The CDR3 is 11 amino acids. CDR1 and CDR2 (germline): SNHLY, FYNNEI. CDR3 nucleotide sequence: TGTGCCAGCAGTGTTGCCCCAGGGGAGTACTTC. Translated: CASSVAPGEYF. Using reference TRBV2 and TRBJ2-7 for the parts outside the CDR3, the full variable domain is EPEVTQTPSHQVTQMGQEVILRCVPISNHLYFYWYRQILGQKVEFLVSFYNNEISEKSEIFDDQFSVERPDGSNFTLKIRSTKLEDSAMYFCASSVAPGEYFGPGTRLTVT.

With respect to this clone: The same CDR3 can be traced to other DNA sequences in this sample. V and J are TRBV4-2 and TRBJ2-7; perhaps TRBD1 as D (6 bases). The CDR3 length is 14 residues. Per germline, CDR1 LGHNA and CDR2 YNFKEQ. Trimming pared 0 bases from V and 4 bases from J, leaving 10 bases between. For the CDR3, the DNA is TGTGCCAGCAGCCAAGATACAGGGAAATACGAGCAGTACTTC. Translation: CASSQDTGKYEQYF.

The J gene is TRBJ1-5, the V gene TRBV7-9; 9 positions agree with TRBD1. Germline assignment: CDR1 SEHNR and CDR2 FQNEAQ (reference sequence). This CDR3 is built from 14 residues. Trimming removed 5 bases from V and 5 bases from J; junction bases left unmatched: 4. CDR3 coding DNA: TGTGCCAGCAGCCCGGGACAGGGTGATCAGCCCCAGCATTTT. This sequence encodes CASSPGQGDQPQHF.

The chain recombines TRBV18 with TRBJ2-2, with 9 nucleotides matching TRBD1. Germline V gene lookup returns CDR1 KGHSH and CDR2 LQKENI. This CDR3 is 19 amino acids long. Trimming removed 0 bases from V and 1 base from J; junction bases left unmatched: 9. This CDR3 is CASSPPLTGGKWNTGELFF. The CDR3 DNA is TGTGCCAGCTCACCACCTCTGACAGGGGGAAAATGGAACACCGGGGAGCTGTTTTTT. Full variable domain (missing parts from reference TRBV18 and TRBJ2-2): NAGVMQNPRHLVRRRGQEARLRCSPMKGHSHVYWYRQLPEEGLKFMVYLQKENIIDESGMPKERFSAEFPKEGPSILRIQQVVRGDSAAYFCASSPPLTGGKWNTGELFFGEGSRLTVL.

The chain is built from TRBV3-1 (or the pseudogene TRBV3-2) and TRBJ2-3; 9 positions match TRBD1. The germline V gene encodes CDR1 LGHDT and CDR2 YNNKEL (reference sequence). CDR3 size: 16 residues. Trimming removed 1 base from V and 3 bases from J; junction bases left unmatched: 5. This CDR3 reads CASSQGVQGATDTQYF. DNA for the CDR3: TGTGCCAGCAGCCAAGGTGTACAGGGGGCAACAGATACGCAGTATTTT.

This clone occurred a few times. The chain couples TRBV6-5 to TRBJ1-4; the match to TRBD1 covers 8 bases. Germline assignment: CDR1 MNHEY and CDR2 SVGAGI. The CDR3 spans 14 residues. V dropped 6 bases and J dropped 7; count of bases not matched to a gene: 7. The CDR3 coding sequence is TGTGCCAGCAGGGAGACAGGGGTTGGTGAAAAACTGTTTTTT. This translates into CASRETGVGEKLFF.

This clone has just a few counts. This chain uses TRBV9 with TRBJ2-3; a possible D gene is TRBD1 (5 bases). Germline lookup yields CDR1 SGDLS and CDR2 YYNGEE. The CDR3 contains 16 residues. Trimming took off 5 bases at V and 0 bases at J, with 16 bases between the two ends. CDR3 protein: CASSSSTGVSTDTQYF. CDR3 nucleotides: TGTGCCAGCAGTTCTTCTACAGGAGTTAGCACAGATACGCAGTATTTT. The entire variable domain, with the rest obtained from reference TRBV9 and TRBJ2-3, is as follows: DSGVTQTPKHLITATGQRVTLRCSPRSGDLSVYWYQQSLDQGLQFLIQYYNGEERAKGNILERFSAQQFPDLHSELNLSSLELGDSALYFCASSSSTGVSTDTQYFGPGTRLTVL.

This chain links TRBV28 with TRBJ1-2, with TRBD1 matching over 7 bases. Losses at the gene ends were 7 bases for V and 4 bases for J; bases not matched to a gene: 12. The CDR3 is made up of 15 amino acids. Looked up from germline, CDR1 is MDHEN and CDR2 is SYDVKM. CDR3 nucleotide sequence: TGTGCCAGCATCCGGGACAGCCAAGGACTCTATGGCTACACCTTC. Its translation: CASIRDSQGLYGYTF.

The J gene is TRBJ1-2, the V gene TRBV21-1; TRBD1, the D gene given by the table, was not confirmed from the DNA. TRBV21-1 is noted as a pseudogene. This CDR3 is built from 16 residues. The CDR3 sequence is CASNTLEPGQGSGYTF. Written as DNA, the CDR3 is TGTGCCAGCAACACTCTAGAACCGGGACAGGGTTCCGGCTACACCTTC.

The V gene is TRBV11-2, the J gene TRBJ2-1, with 8 bases that match TRBD1. Trimming removed 4 bases from V and 9 bases from J; junction bases left unmatched: 5. The CDR3 covers 13 residues. The germline V gene encodes CDR1 SGHAT and CDR2 FQNNGV. The CDR3: CASSYPGGSEQFF. The CDR3 DNA follows: TGTGCCAGCAGCTACCCAGGGGGCAGTGAGCAGTTCTTC.

The chain joins TRBV5-5 to TRBJ2-5, with D perhaps TRBD2 (5 bases). V shed 5 bases and J shed 1 base, with 9 bases lying between them. The germline gives CDR1 SGHKS, CDR2 YYEKEE (reference sequence). The CDR3 consists of 13 residues. The CDR3 region has the DNA TGTGCCAGCAGTCTCGGGATCCAAGAGACCCAGTACTTC. As protein: CASSLGIQETQYF.

The chain has TRBV6-5 and TRBJ1-5; 8 nucleotides agree with TRBD1. Germline V lookup: CDR1 MNHEY, CDR2 SVGAGI. The CDR3 runs to 15 residues. The J segment lost 0 bases and the V segment lost 7 bases, leaving 5 bases of the junction unmatched. This CDR3 reads CASNAGQGSNQPQHF. The CDR3 DNA reads TGTGCCAGCAACGCCGGACAGGGTAGCAATCAGCCCCAGCATTTT.

The V and J genes are TRBV3-1 (or the pseudogene TRBV3-2) and TRBJ1-2, with 7 bases identical to TRBD1. V was clipped by 7 bases and J by 2 bases; unmatched bases: 13. Germline values: CDR1 LGHDT, CDR2 YNNKEL (reference sequence). There are 16 residues in the CDR3. This CDR3 reads CASTQRGSGGNYGYTF. The CDR3 DNA reads as TGTGCCAGCACCCAGAGGGGGTCAGGGGGAAACTATGGCTACACCTTC.

The chain links TRBV7-9 to TRBJ2-4; D perhaps matches TRBD1 (5 bases). The CDR3 totals 14 residues. Per germline, CDR1 SEHNR and CDR2 FQNEAQ (reference sequence). Trimming left V 5 bases short and J 0 bases short, with 8 bases between. The CDR3: CASSQGLAKNIQYF. DNA for the CDR3: TGTGCCAGCAGCCAGGGTCTAGCCAAAAACATTCAGTACTTC.

This clone was counted a single time. J is TRBJ2-1 and V is TRBV9; 8 nucleotides agree with TRBD2. The germline V gene has CDR1 SGDLS and CDR2 YYNGEE. This CDR3 has 15 amino acids. V dropped 5 bases and J dropped 4; count of bases not matched to a gene: 8. The CDR3 is CASSLLADVYNEQFF. CDR3 DNA sequence: TGTGCCAGCAGTTTACTAGCGGACGTATACAATGAGCAGTTCTTC.